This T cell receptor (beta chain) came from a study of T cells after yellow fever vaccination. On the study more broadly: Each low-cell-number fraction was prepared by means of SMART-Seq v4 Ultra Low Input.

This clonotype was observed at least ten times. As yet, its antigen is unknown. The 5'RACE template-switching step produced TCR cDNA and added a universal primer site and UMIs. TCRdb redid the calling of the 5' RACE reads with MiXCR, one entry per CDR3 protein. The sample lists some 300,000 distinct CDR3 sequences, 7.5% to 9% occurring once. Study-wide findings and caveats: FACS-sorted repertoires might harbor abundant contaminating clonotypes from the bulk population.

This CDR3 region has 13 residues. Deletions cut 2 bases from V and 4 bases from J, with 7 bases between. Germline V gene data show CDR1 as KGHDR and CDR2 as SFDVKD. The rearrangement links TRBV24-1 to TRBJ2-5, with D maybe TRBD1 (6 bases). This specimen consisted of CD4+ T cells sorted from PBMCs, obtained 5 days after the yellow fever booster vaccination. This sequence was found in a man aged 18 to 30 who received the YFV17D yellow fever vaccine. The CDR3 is CATSDWTAETQYF. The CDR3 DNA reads TGTGCCACCAGTGATTGGACAGCAGAGACCCAGTACTTC.